These 31 T cell receptor beta chains were sequenced from one sample in a study of T cell responses to AZD1222 COVID-19 vaccine. Assay used: immunoSEQ multiplex PCR; TCRdb lists only in-frame clones, some missing. The table records more than 100,000 clones, roughly nine tenths of them present only once. The sequences come from peripheral blood, collected on day 0 of AZD1222 vaccination. These receptors were obtained from an adult in good health.

The chain couples TRBV13 to TRBJ1-3, with 7 bases identical to TRBD1. Germline V gene lookup returns CDR1 PRHDT and CDR2 FYEKMQ (reference sequence). Losses at the gene ends were 5 bases for V and 4 bases for J; bases not matched to a gene: 5. This CDR3 is built from 14 residues. The CDR3 bases are TGTGCCAGCAGCCAGGGACAGCGGGGAAACACCATATATTTT. Translating it yields CASSQGQRGNTIYF.

The chain uses TRBV5-6 and TRBJ2-1; TRBD1 matches 9 bases. The CDR3 loop spans 14 amino acids. Germline V gene lookup returns CDR1 SGHDT and CDR2 YYEEEE. V trimming: 4 bases; J trimming: 8 bases; junction bases outside the gene matches: 7. CDR3 protein: CASSEDRGGDEQFF. DNA for the CDR3: TGTGCCAGCAGCGAGGACAGGGGAGGGGATGAGCAGTTCTTC.

The chain carries TRBV5-1 and TRBJ2-5; TRBD1 might be the D (6 bases). V was clipped by 3 bases and J by 4 bases, with 16 bases between them. The CDR3 sequence is 15 residues long. Per germline, CDR1 SGHRS and CDR2 YFSETQ. The CDR3 loop is CASSSTTGSGETQYF. CDR3 nucleotides: TGCGCCAGCAGCTCGACCACAGGGAGTGGAGAGACCCAGTACTTC.

The genes are TRBV7-3 and TRBJ2-2; TRBD2 is a possible D gene (6 bases). This CDR3 is built from 16 residues. In germline, CDR1 is SGHTA, CDR2 FQGTGA. V was pared by 0 bases and J by 5 bases, with 13 bases between. Written as DNA, the CDR3 is TGTGCCAGCAGCTTAACGGGCGGGGTCGGAACCGGGGAGCTGTTTTTT. This codes for CASSLTGGVGTGELFF.

The chain is built from TRBV30 and TRBJ1-6; unclear D gene. With 0 bases removed from V and 0 bases from J, the gap between germline ends came to 9 bases. CDR3 length: 16 amino acids. Germline V gives CDR1 GTSNPN, CDR2 SVGIG (reference sequence). The CDR3 region is CAWSVHASSYNSPLHF. DNA for the CDR3: TGTGCCTGGAGTGTACATGCGAGCTCCTATAATTCACCCCTCCACTTT.

The genes are TRBV19 and TRBJ2-1; 9 bases match TRBD2. Germline lookup yields CDR1 LNHDA and CDR2 SQIVND (reference sequence). Trimming cost V 5 bases and J 7 bases; bases outside gene matches: 12. This CDR3 has 16 amino acids. In DNA form, the CDR3 reads TGTGCCAGTAGTCCCCCCGGGGCGGGAGGGCCGAATGAGCAGTTCTTC. It is translated as CASSPPGAGGPNEQFF.

This clone came up once. The CDR3 spells CASSLGGTKVGGFF. The CDR3 DNA is TGTGCCAGCAGCTTAGGAGGGACTAAGGTAGGAGGGTTCTTC. The genes are TRBV7-9 and TRBJ2-1; 7 bases line up with TRBD2. Per germline, CDR1 SEHNR and CDR2 FQNEAQ (reference sequence). The CDR3 has 14 amino acids. The trim removed 1 base at V and 15 bases at J, leaving 12 bases unmatched.

This rearrangement joins TRBV5-1 to TRBJ2-5, with D possibly TRBD1 on 5 matching bases. This CDR3 comprises 16 residues. The germline V and J ends were trimmed by 1 base and 3 bases, with 16 bases remaining between them. Germline CDR1 is SGHRS and CDR2 is YFSETQ. CDR3 protein: CASSLFPGQSEETQYF. The CDR3 coding sequence is TGCGCCAGCAGCTTGTTCCCAGGGCAGTCGGAAGAGACCCAGTACTTC.

The rearrangement uses TRBV5-5 and TRBJ1-1; the match to TRBD1 covers 8 bases. The CDR3 contains 12 residues. Germline V CDR1 and CDR2: SGHKS, YYEKEE (reference sequence). After removal of 4 bases from V and 10 bases from J, the junction contained 6 bases not matched to a gene. This CDR3 reads CASSRTGGVAFF. The CDR3 nucleotides are TGTGCCAGCAGCAGAACAGGGGGAGTAGCTTTCTTT.

This clone was recorded a few times. The chain employs TRBV3-1 (or the pseudogene TRBV3-2) and TRBJ2-7, with 8 bases identical to TRBD2. Germline lookup yields CDR1 LGHDT and CDR2 YNNKEL (reference sequence). V dropped 7 bases and J dropped 1; count of bases not matched to a gene: 6. The CDR3 totals 14 residues. The CDR3 nucleotides are TGTGCCAGCACCCCGGGAGGGCTATCCTACGAGCAGTACTTC. The encoded protein is CASTPGGLSYEQYF.

This chain connects TRBV24-1 to TRBJ2-1; unclear D gene. V was pared by 0 bases and J by 4 bases, with 12 bases between. The CDR3 length is 16 residues. CDR1 KGHDR and CDR2 SFDVKD come from the germline V gene. Here the CDR3 reads CATSDLRNGRYNEQFF. CDR3 DNA: TGTGCCACCAGTGATTTGCGAAACGGACGGTACAATGAGCAGTTCTTC.

This chain uses TRBV5-4 with TRBJ1-3; D is unresolved. Germline loops: CDR1 SGHNT, CDR2 YYREEE (reference sequence). Trimming shortened V by 7 bases and J by 0 bases, and 14 bases separated the two germline ends. The CDR3 sequence is 15 residues long. The CDR3 is CASRPDASSGNTIYF. The CDR3, as DNA: TGTGCCAGCCGGCCCGACGCGAGCTCTGGAAACACCATATATTTT.

The chain joins TRBV5-1 to TRBJ2-1; 9 positions agree with TRBD1. With 4 bases clipped from V and 3 bases from J, the junction kept 5 bases outside the gene matches. The CDR3 covers 15 residues. The germline CDR1 and CDR2 sequences are SGHRS and YFSETQ. As DNA, the CDR3 is TGCGCCAGCAGCACACAGGGGGCGCGCTACAATGAGCAGTTCTTC. The encoded protein is CASSTQGARYNEQFF.

V usage is TRBV5-8 and J usage is TRBJ1-1; the match to TRBD1 covers 7 bases. This CDR3 has 15 amino acids. J gave up 1 base and V 9 bases, and 12 bases lay outside the gene matches. The germline CDR1 and CDR2 sequences are SGHTS and YDEGEE. CDR3 loop: CAIRRQGLGNTEAFF. In nucleotides, the CDR3 is TGTGCCATTAGACGACAGGGCCTCGGGAACACTGAAGCTTTCTTT. The full variable domain, its missing parts supplied by reference TRBV5-8 and TRBJ1-1, is EAGVTQSPTHLIKTRGQQATLRCSPISGHTSVYWYQQALGLGLQFLLWYDEGEERNRGNFPPRFSGRQFPNYSSELNVNALELEDSALYLCAIRRQGLGNTEAFFGQGTRLTVV.

This chain joins TRBV5-8 and TRBJ2-1, with 9 bases identical to TRBD2. J lost 4 bases, V lost 7 bases, and 6 bases had no gene match. CDR1 and CDR2 (germline): SGHTS, YDEGEE. CDR3 length equals 14 residues. The CDR3 is CASAGLAGYNEQFF. The CDR3 region has the DNA TGTGCCAGCGCGGGACTAGCTGGTTACAATGAGCAGTTCTTC.

The V and J genes are TRBV7-9 and TRBJ1-1; no clear D. The CDR3 sequence is 13 residues long. Germline V gene sequence: CDR1 SEHNR, CDR2 FQNEAQ (reference sequence). Trimming took 4 bases from V and 1 from J, leaving 7 bases between them. In nucleotides, the CDR3 is TGTGCCAGCAGCTCTGGGTGGAACACTGAAGCTTTCTTT. This sequence encodes CASSSGWNTEAFF.

The chain combines TRBV12-3 or TRBV12-4 with TRBJ2-7; 13 bases are a match to TRBD2. The junction had 3 bases not matched to a gene; V was cut back by 7 bases and J by 6 bases. This CDR3 is built from 13 residues. CDR3 amino acids: CASNGLAGAEQYF. CDR3 DNA sequence: TGTGCCAGCAACGGACTAGCGGGAGCCGAGCAGTACTTC.

The chain has TRBV3-1 (or the pseudogene TRBV3-2) and TRBJ2-1; TRBD2 might be the D (6 bases). CDR3 length equals 15 residues. V lost 4 bases to trimming and J lost 9 bases, with 19 bases between them. Germline lookup yields CDR1 LGHDT and CDR2 YNNKEL (reference sequence). The CDR3 loop is CASSRDGGGTAEQFF. For the CDR3, the DNA is TGTGCCAGCAGCCGAGACGGTGGAGGGACGGCTGAGCAGTTCTTC.

This clone was counted a few times. The chain employs TRBV19 and TRBJ1-5; possible D gene TRBD1, 6 bases. Between the trimmed V and J ends, which lost 0 bases and 6 bases, there was a span of 15 bases. The CDR3 runs 16 residues. CDR1 is LNHDA, CDR2 SQIVND, per germline (reference sequence). The CDR3 spells CASSIEGGAGFQPQHF. In DNA, the CDR3 is TGTGCCAGTAGTATAGAGGGGGGGGCCGGATTTCAGCCCCAGCATTTT.

V and J are TRBV9 and TRBJ1-6; TRBD1 matches at 8 bases. Germline-derived CDR1 and CDR2 are SGDLS and YYNGEE. The CDR3 is made up of 13 amino acids. V was clipped by 3 bases and J by 8 bases; unmatched bases: 1. DNA of the CDR3: TGTGCCAGCAGCGCGACAGGGGATTCACCCCTCCACTTT. It encodes CASSATGDSPLHF.

The V gene is TRBV24-1, the J gene TRBJ1-2, with 12 bases lining up with TRBD1. The trim removed 7 bases at V and 6 bases at J, leaving 5 bases unmatched. The CDR3 covers 14 residues. CDR1 and CDR2 (germline): KGHDR, SFDVKD. Here the CDR3 reads CATRGQGAFNGYTF. In DNA, the CDR3 is TGTGCCACCAGGGGACAGGGGGCCTTCAATGGCTACACCTTC.

The V and J genes are TRBV11-2 and TRBJ1-1; TRBD1 matches at 8 bases. CDR1 is SGHAT and CDR2 is FQNNGV in the germline V gene. The CDR3 runs 15 residues. The trim removed 5 bases at V and 4 bases at J, leaving 9 bases unmatched. The CDR3 loop is CASSLWTGSVTEAFF. DNA for the CDR3: TGTGCCAGCAGCCTATGGACAGGGAGTGTCACTGAAGCTTTCTTT.

This rearrangement joins TRBV14 to TRBJ2-3, with D uncertain. Looked up from germline, CDR1 is SGHDN and CDR2 is FVKESK. V gave up 1 base and J gave up 14 bases, with 16 bases separating them. The CDR3 is 13 residues long. CDR3 region: CASSQVLGAGRYF. In DNA form, the CDR3 reads TGTGCCAGCAGCCAAGTCCTGGGCGCTGGACGGTATTTT. The whole variable domain, remainder taken from reference TRBV14 and TRBJ2-3, is EAGVTQFPSHSVIEKGQTVTLRCDPISGHDNLYWYRRVMGKEIKFLLHFVKESKQDESGMPNNRFLAERTGGTYSTLKVQPAELEDSGVYFCASSQVLGAGRYFGPGTRLTVL.

The J gene is TRBJ1-1, the V gene TRBV19; D is undetermined. CDR1 and CDR2 (germline): LNHDA, SQIVND (reference sequence). With 5 bases removed from V and 4 bases from J, the gap between germline ends came to 11 bases. The CDR3 has 13 residues. CDR3 bases: TGTGCCAGTAGTTCCCGACATCCCACTGAAGCTTTCTTT. Translated: CASSSRHPTEAFF. The full variable domain, completed using reference TRBV19 and TRBJ1-1, is DGGITQSPKYLFRKEGQNVTLSCEQNLNHDAMYWYRQDPGQGLRLIYYSQIVNDFQKGDIAEGYSVSREKKESFPLTVTSAQKNPTAFYLCASSSRHPTEAFFGQGTRLTVV.

The chain employs TRBV19 and TRBJ1-5, with D perhaps matching TRBD1 (5 bases). The germline CDR1 and CDR2 sequences are LNHDA and SQIVND (reference sequence). CDR3 size: 14 residues. The V end was cut by 3 bases, the J end by 7 bases, with 13 bases between. For the CDR3, the DNA is TGTGCCAGTAGTATCCCAGGGACGGGGCAGCCCCAGCATTTT. This translates into CASSIPGTGQPQHF.

The chain recombines TRBV24-1 with TRBJ2-1, with D unresolved. Deletions cut 2 bases from V and 2 bases from J, with 9 bases between. CDR1 is KGHDR and CDR2 is SFDVKD in the germline V gene. This CDR3 comprises 15 residues. CDR3 in amino acids: CATSDSIAPYNEQFF. The CDR3 nucleotides are TGTGCCACCAGTGATTCCATAGCTCCCTACAATGAGCAGTTCTTC.

CDR3 DNA sequence: TGTGCCAGCAGCACCGGGACAGCAAACACTGAAGCTTTCTTT. Residues: CASSTGTANTEAFF. The genes are TRBV7-2 and TRBJ1-1, with 7 bases fitting TRBD1. The CDR3 loop spans 14 amino acids. Germline V CDR1 and CDR2: SGHTA, FQGNSA. Trimming removed 5 bases from V and 2 bases from J; junction bases left unmatched: 5.

The V call is TRBV28, the J call TRBJ1-6; D is possibly TRBD1 (6 bases). CDR1 MDHEN and CDR2 SYDVKM come from the germline V gene. V dropped 4 bases and J dropped 7 bases, with 14 bases sitting between them. The CDR3 has 15 amino acids. The CDR3 protein is CASSSRGQRNSPLHF. The CDR3 DNA is TGTGCCAGCAGTTCTCGGGGGCAGAGGAATTCACCCCTCCACTTT.

V is TRBV3-1 (or the pseudogene TRBV3-2) and J is TRBJ1-2; 9 nucleotides agree with TRBD1. The V gene end was trimmed by 7 bases and the J gene end by 3 bases; junction bases not matched to a gene: 3. This CDR3 comprises 13 residues. Germline CDR1 and CDR2: LGHDT and YNNKEL (reference sequence). The CDR3 coding sequence is TGTGCCAGCACCCGGGACAGGGACTATGGCTACACCTTC. It codes for CASTRDRDYGYTF.

The chain couples TRBV6-1 to TRBJ2-7; D perhaps matches TRBD2 (5 bases). CDR1 MNHNS and CDR2 SASEGT come from the germline V gene. The CDR3 is made up of 16 amino acids. The germline V and J ends were trimmed by 4 bases and 3 bases, with 19 bases remaining between them. The CDR3 spells CASSVSGSGVGYEQYF. In DNA, the CDR3 is TGTGCCAGCAGTGTTTCGGGGAGTGGGGTAGGCTACGAGCAGTACTTC.

This chain joins TRBV11-2 and TRBJ2-3; the D gene is possibly TRBD1 (6 bases). Trimming stripped 3 bases from V and 4 bases from J, with 14 bases between. The CDR3 has 15 residues. Germline V lookup: CDR1 SGHAT, CDR2 FQNNGV. The CDR3 region has the DNA TGTGCCAGCAGCTTGGGTAACAGGGTATCAGATACGCAGTATTTT. This codes for CASSLGNRVSDTQYF.